Shown below are 10 T cell receptor beta chains from a single sample sequenced in a study of T cell responses to AZD1222 COVID-19 vaccine (dated by TCRdb to the early 2020s). The library was produced with the immunoSEQ multiplex PCR assay. TCRdb took over this immuneACCESS table, retaining in-frame rearrangements with V and J assigned. Such tables are incomplete; in checked studies, under half of the missing clones stem from an unresolved V gene, and the remainder is unexplained. The sample contains 110,000 to 150,000 clones, under 95% of them found a single time. The ten largest make up over 8% of the sample. The time point label, read with the paper, signifies: baseline before first vaccination. The sequences come from peripheral blood, collected on day 0 of AZD1222 vaccination. The receptors were sampled from an adult in good health.

V and J are TRBV14 and TRBJ1-5, with a weak D call TRBD1 (6 bases). V gave up 2 bases and J gave up 7 bases, with 9 bases separating them. There are 13 residues in the CDR3. Germline V lookup: CDR1 SGHDN, CDR2 FVKESK. This CDR3 reads CASSQTTGQPQHF. CDR3 DNA: TGTGCCAGCAGCCAAACAACAGGGCAGCCCCAGCATTTT.

The rearrangement uses TRBV3-1 (or the pseudogene TRBV3-2) and TRBJ1-2; 9 bases are shared with TRBD1. The CDR3 covers 17 residues. The trim removed 2 bases at V and 2 bases at J, leaving 9 bases unmatched. Germline-derived CDR1 and CDR2 are LGHDT and YNNKEL (reference sequence). The CDR3 nucleotides are TGTGCCAGCAGCCAATTCTACTGGGACAGGGAGAACTATGGCTACACCTTC. Translating gives CASSQFYWDRENYGYTF.

V and J are TRBV5-6 and TRBJ2-2; D possibly corresponds to TRBD2 (6 bases). Germline assignment: CDR1 SGHDT and CDR2 YYEEEE. CDR3 length: 16 residues. V lost 4 bases and J 3 bases, leaving 16 bases between the germline ends. The CDR3: CASSLNLWEDTGELFF. The CDR3 DNA reads as TGTGCCAGCAGCCTCAATTTGTGGGAGGACACCGGGGAGCTGTTTTTT. Looking up the rest from reference TRBV5-6 and TRBJ2-2 gives the full variable domain: DAGVTQSPTHLIKTRGQQVTLRCSPKSGHDTVSWYQQALGQGPQFIFQYYEEEERQRGNFPDRFSGHQFPNYSSELNVNALLLGDSALYLCASSLNLWEDTGELFFGEGSRLTVL.

With respect to this clone: Mismatch with germline at one junction end may stem from a read error. This chain connects TRBV7-8 to TRBJ1-1; weak D call: TRBD1 (6 bases). Germline V gene sequence: CDR1 SGHVS, CDR2 FQNEAQ. The CDR3 sequence is 13 residues long. CDR3 nucleotides: TGTGCCAGCAGCCCTACACGGGACACCGAAGCTTTCTTT. It codes for CASSPTRDTEAFF. Looking up the rest from reference TRBV7-8 and TRBJ1-1 gives the full variable domain: GAGVSQSPRYKVAKRGQDVALRCDPISGHVSLFWYQQALGQGPEFLTYFQNEAQLDKSGLPSDRFFAERPEGSVSTLKIQRTQQEDSAVYLCASSPTRDTEAFFGQGTRLTVV.

This sequence joins TRBV12-5 and TRBJ1-2, with unresolved D. Germline V gene data show CDR1 as LGHNT and CDR2 as FRNRAP. V was trimmed by 7 bases and J by 4 bases, leaving 13 bases between them. The CDR3 spans 13 residues. The CDR3 region has the DNA TGTGCTAGTGCCACTTTGACCGGCTATGGCTACACCTTC. Its protein product is CASATLTGYGYTF.

This rearrangement joins TRBV7-2 to TRBJ1-1; D unresolved. V was shortened by 2 bases and J by 4 bases, with 14 bases between the two germline ends. This CDR3 comprises 15 residues. In germline, CDR1 is SGHTA, CDR2 FQGNSA. Here the CDR3 reads CASSLRLVGPTEAFF. CDR3 in DNA: TGTGCCAGCAGCTTACGTTTAGTGGGCCCCACTGAAGCTTTCTTT. Full variable domain (outside the CDR3, taken from reference TRBV7-2 and TRBJ1-1): GAGVSQSPSNKVTEKGKDVELRCDPISGHTALYWYRQSLGQGLEFLIYFQGNSAPDKSGLPSDRFSAERTGGSVSTLTIQRTQQEDSAVYLCASSLRLVGPTEAFFGQGTRLTVV.

The V call is TRBV5-1, the J call TRBJ2-2; tentatively, D is TRBD1 (6 bases). V lost 0 bases to trimming and J lost 0 bases, with 9 bases between them. The CDR3 is made up of 16 amino acids. Germline CDR1 reads SGHRS; CDR2 reads YFSETQ. CDR3 DNA sequence: TGCGCCAGCAGCTTGGGTGGGACAACGAACACCGGGGAGCTGTTTTTT. The encoded protein is CASSLGGTTNTGELFF.

The chain has TRBV19 and TRBJ1-2; D gene unclear. Germline-derived CDR1 and CDR2 are LNHDA and SQIVND (reference sequence). Trimming took 3 bases from V and 4 from J, leaving 12 bases between them. There are 14 residues in the CDR3. CDR3 region: CASSIDRYGYGYTF. CDR3 coding DNA: TGTGCCAGTAGTATTGATAGATACGGCTATGGCTACACCTTC.

The genes are TRBV5-1 and TRBJ1-2; no reliable D call. The germline V gene has CDR1 SGHRS and CDR2 YFSETQ. The CDR3 runs 16 residues. V lost 4 bases and J lost 2, with 18 bases in between. The CDR3 is CASSHRTTDRNYGYTF. CDR3 nucleotide sequence: TGCGCCAGCAGCCACCGAACCACTGATAGGAACTATGGCTACACCTTC.

V and J are TRBV4-1 and TRBJ1-1, with 9 bases aligning to TRBD1. The J segment lost 0 bases and the V segment lost 8 bases, leaving 4 bases of the junction unmatched. Germline V gene lookup returns CDR1 MGHRA and CDR2 YSYEKL. The CDR3 extends over 14 amino acids. CDR3 residues: CASHRGLMNTEAFF. For the CDR3, the DNA is TGCGCCAGCCACAGGGGGCTCATGAACACTGAAGCTTTCTTT.